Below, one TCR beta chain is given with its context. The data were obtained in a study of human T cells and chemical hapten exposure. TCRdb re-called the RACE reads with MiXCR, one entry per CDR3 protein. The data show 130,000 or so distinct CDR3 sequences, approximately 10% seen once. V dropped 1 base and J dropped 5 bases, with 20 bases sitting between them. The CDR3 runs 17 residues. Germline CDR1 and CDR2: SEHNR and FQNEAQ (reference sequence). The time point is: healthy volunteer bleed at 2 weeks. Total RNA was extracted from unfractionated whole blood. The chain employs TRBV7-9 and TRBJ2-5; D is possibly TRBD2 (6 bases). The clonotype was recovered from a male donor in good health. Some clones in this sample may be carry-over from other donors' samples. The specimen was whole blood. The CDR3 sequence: CASSLEVLGDFRETQYF. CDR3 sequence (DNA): TGTGCCAGCAGCTTAGAAGTTCTAGGGGACTTTAGGGAGACCCAGTACTTC.